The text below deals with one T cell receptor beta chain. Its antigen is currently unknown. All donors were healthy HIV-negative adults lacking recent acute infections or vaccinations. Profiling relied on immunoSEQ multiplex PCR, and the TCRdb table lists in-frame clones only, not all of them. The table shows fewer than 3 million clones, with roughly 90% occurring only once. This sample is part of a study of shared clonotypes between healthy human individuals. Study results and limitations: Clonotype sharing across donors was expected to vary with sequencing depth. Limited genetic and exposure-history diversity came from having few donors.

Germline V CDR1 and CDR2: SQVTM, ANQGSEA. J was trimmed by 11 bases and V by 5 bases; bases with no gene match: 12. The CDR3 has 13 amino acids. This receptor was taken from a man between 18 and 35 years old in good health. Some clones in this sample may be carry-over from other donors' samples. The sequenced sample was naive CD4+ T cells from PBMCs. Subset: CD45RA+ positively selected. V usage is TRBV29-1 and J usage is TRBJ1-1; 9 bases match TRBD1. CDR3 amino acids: CSVSTGGAGSAFF. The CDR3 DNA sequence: TGCAGCGTTAGCACAGGGGGCGCGGGGTCGGCTTTCTTT. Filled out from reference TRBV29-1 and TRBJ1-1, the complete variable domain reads SAVISQKPSRDICQRGTSLTIQCQVDSQVTMMFWYRQQPGQSLTLIATANQGSEATYESGFVIDKFPISRPNLTFSTLTVSNMSPEDSSIYLCSVSTGGAGSAFFGQGTRLTVV.